The rows below give T cell receptor beta chains drawn from one sample of a study of cytomegalovirus exposure and HLA in healthy donors. Repertoires were generated with immunoSEQ multiplex PCR, while TCRdb's copy carries only in-frame clones and drops some. The data show 160,000 or so clones, roughly 77% seen once. Sample: PBMCs. These TCRs come from a man in his fifties or sixties in good health and CMV-seropositive. Each CDR3 is given with its conserved first and last residue. The D gene is left open where the match is weak. Size is stated for part of the rows, as once, few or many counts, or as a class when the clone is expanded.

TRBV19,once,-,TRBJ2-1,TGTGCCAGTAGTCCCCTACTAAGGGCTAGCGTTACTGAGCAGTTCTTC,CASSPLLRASVTEQFF
TRBV7-8,-,TRBD2,TRBJ2-1,TGTGCCAGCAGCACCACTAGCGGGTTTTACAATGAGCAGTTCTTC,CASSTTSGFYNEQFF
TRBV6-5,-,TRBD2,TRBJ2-5,TGTGCCAGCAGTGGGACTAGACGAGAGACCCAGTACTTC,CASSGTRRETQYF
TRBV10-3,few,-,TRBJ2-1,TGTGCCATCACTGGACAGACTAATGAGCAGTTCTTC,CAITGQTNEQFF
TRBV5-6,-,TRBD1,TRBJ1-2,TGTGCCAGCAGCCAGACGGACAGGGAAGAGGGTGGCTACACCTTC,CASSQTDREEGGYTF
TRBV28,-,-,TRBJ1-3,TGTGCCAGCACCACCATCCAAACTCTAACTGGAAACACCATATATTTT,CASTTIQTLTGNTIYF
TRBV5-4,-,-,TRBJ2-5,TGTGCCAGCAGCCCGACAGGGAGGACGGGGGAGACCCAGTACTTC,CASSPTGRTGETQYF
TRBV2,few,-,TRBJ2-3,TGTGCCAGCTGCGGCCTGGTCACAGATACGCAGTATTTT,CASCGLVTDTQYF
TRBV10-2,once,-,TRBJ2-5,TGCGCCAGCAGTCATCGTTCGGCTAGCGAGAAAGAGACCCAGTACTTC,CASSHRSASEKETQYF
TRBV15,once,-,TRBJ1-2,TGTGCCACCAGCGCAACCCGGGAAAAACACCTTTATGGCTACACCTTC,CATSATREKHLYGYTF
TRBV5-1,once,TRBD1,TRBJ1-2,TGCGCCAGCAGCTTGGTCCAGGGGGCGAGTGGCTACACCTTC,CASSLVQGASGYTF
TRBV4-2,-,TRBD2,TRBJ2-1,TGTGCCAGCAGCCGACACTATAGCGGGGGGGCTGACAATGAGCAGTTCTTC,CASSRHYSGGADNEQFF
TRBV7-3,-,TRBD1,TRBJ1-5,TGTGCCAGCAGCTTGACAGGGGGCGGCAATCAGCCCCAGCATTTT,CASSLTGGGNQPQHF
TRBV27,-,-,TRBJ1-5,TGTGCCAGCAGTTTATGGGGGGGGCTGAATCAGCCCCAGCATTTT,CASSLWGGLNQPQHF
TRBV6-5,-,-,TRBJ2-1,TGTGCCAGCAGCCTCGGAGCTTCCAATGAGCAGTTCTTC,CASSLGASNEQFF
TRBV19,-,-,TRBJ1-5,TGTGCCAGTACCCAATGGGGGGGTCATCAGCCCCAGCATTTT,CASTQWGGHQPQHF
TRBV10-1,-,TRBD1,TRBJ2-5,TGCGCCAGCAGTCGGGACAGGGGGGGACTTGAGACCCAGTACTTC,CASSRDRGGLETQYF
TRBV5-1,few,-,TRBJ1-4,TGCGCCAGCACCCCACGGGAGGGGGTTCGGGAAAAACTGTTTTTT,CASTPREGVREKLFF
TRBV27,-,TRBD1,TRBJ2-3,TGTGCCAGCACTAGGGGACAGGGGGCAGATACGCAGTATTTT,CASTRGQGADTQYF
TRBV20-1,-,-,TRBJ2-5,TGCAGTGGCTGGGCCAGAGAGACCCAGTACTTC,CSGWARETQYF
TRBV5-1,-,TRBD1,TRBJ2-7,TGCGCCAGCAGCTTAAGGACAGGGCACTACGAGCAGTACTTC,CASSLRTGHYEQYF
TRBV2,once,-,TRBJ2-7,TGTGCCAGCAGTCAGACAGCGATTAATGTCTACGAGCAGTACTTC,CASSQTAINVYEQYF
TRBV27,-,-,TRBJ1-2,TGTGCCAGCAGCCCAGTGGTTGATGGCTACACCTTC,CASSPVVDGYTF
TRBV9,few,-,TRBJ1-3,TGTGCCAGCAGCGTCAGCGGTGCTAGTAACACCATATATTTT,CASSVSGASNTIYF
TRBV7-9,-,-,TRBJ2-3,TGTGCCAGCAGCTTAAGGAGGATGGGTGGGTCACATACGCAGTATTTT,CASSLRRMGGSHTQYF
TRBV2,-,TRBD2,TRBJ2-3,TGTGCCAGCAGCGCTGGGGGGGTTAGCACAGATACGCAGTATTTT,CASSAGGVSTDTQYF
TRBV29-1,-,TRBD1,TRBJ1-4,TGCAGCGTTGAAGACATCGAGGGGGCCGGTCAAAAACTGTTTTTT,CSVEDIEGAGQKLFF
TRBV5-1,-,TRBD2,TRBJ2-7,TGCGCCAGCTTCTTGTCGAGCGGGGGGCCCTACGAGCAGTACTTC,CASFLSSGGPYEQYF
TRBV6-1,few,-,TRBJ1-2,TGTGCCAGCAGTGAATTTTCAGGGTTCTTCTATGGCTACACCTTC,CASSEFSGFFYGYTF
TRBV5-8,-,-,TRBJ2-1,TGTGCCAGCAGCCTCGACAGGAGAGGTGACAATGAGCAGTTCTTC,CASSLDRRGDNEQFF
TRBV4-1,-,-,TRBJ1-5,TGCGCCAGCAGCCAAGATTTCAACAGGCGGGGACAGCCCCAGCATTTT,CASSQDFNRRGQPQHF
TRBV7-7,once,TRBD1,TRBJ2-1,TGTGCCAGCAGCTCCGACAGGGTCAATGAGCAGTTCTTC,CASSSDRVNEQFF
TRBV15,-,TRBD1,TRBJ2-7,TGTGCCACCAGCAGAATGGGACAGGGGGCTAACGAGCAGTACTTC,CATSRMGQGANEQYF
TRBV6-6,-,-,TRBJ2-2,TGTGCCAGCAGTTATACAGGGCCCAACACCGGGGAGCTGTTTTTT,CASSYTGPNTGELFF
TRBV2,few,-,TRBJ1-5,TGTGCCAGCAACCCCGACGGGGGTGACAATCAGCCCCAGCATTTT,CASNPDGGDNQPQHF
TRBV6-5,-,-,TRBJ1-6,TGTGCCAGCAGTTCGAGCTCCTATAATTCACCCCTCCACTTT,CASSSSSYNSPLHF
TRBV27,once,-,TRBJ2-3,TGTGCCAGTAGTCTCGGACTATCAGATACGCAGTATTTT,CASSLGLSDTQYF
TRBV4-3,-,-,TRBJ2-1,TGCGCCAGCAGCCAGCACAATTACAATGAGCAGTTCTTC,CASSQHNYNEQFF
TRBV18,-,TRBD1,TRBJ2-3,TGTGCCAGCTCACCTTTCGGACAGGTTCCCACAGATACGCAGTATTTT,CASSPFGQVPTDTQYF
TRBV2,few,TRBD2,TRBJ2-2,TGTGCCAGCCGGGCGGGGGGGACATTTATCACCGGGGAGCTGTTTTTT,CASRAGGTFITGELFF
TRBV27,-,-,TRBJ1-6,TGTGCCAGCAGTTTATCAGGGACTTTGGTCTCTAATTCACCCCTCCACTTT,CASSLSGTLVSNSPLHF
TRBV11-2,-,TRBD2,TRBJ2-1,TGTGCCAGCAGCTTCGGCGGGGGGGCCGTATACAATGAGCAGTTCTTC,CASSFGGGAVYNEQFF
TRBV18,-,-,TRBJ2-1,TGTGCCAGCTCACGTTCTTGGGCATATCCCGACAATGAGCAGTTCTTC,CASSRSWAYPDNEQFF
TRBV7-9,-,-,TRBJ2-2,TGTGCCAGCAGCTCCTTTTGGGCACCCGGGGAGCTGTTTTTT,CASSSFWAPGELFF
TRBV10-1,-,TRBD1,TRBJ2-2,TGCGCCAGCATCCCCTTTCGGCGGCAGGGGGACCCGAACACCGGGGAGCTGTTTTTT,CASIPFRRQGDPNTGELFF
TRBV2,-,-,TRBJ2-5,TGTGCCAGCAGCGTCCAAGAGACCCAGTACTTC,CASSVQETQYF
TRBV15,-,-,TRBJ2-5,TGTGCCACCAGCGGATACGGGGTTCAAGAGACCCAGTACTTC,CATSGYGVQETQYF
TRBV28,-,-,TRBJ2-3,TGTGCCAGCAGTTCTGCCGGAGATACGCAGTATTTT,CASSSAGDTQYF
TRBV4-2,-,TRBD1,TRBJ2-5,TGTGCCAGCAGCACGGGACAGGGGAGGGGGACCCAGTACTTC,CASSTGQGRGTQYF
TRBV5-1,-,TRBD2,TRBJ2-7,TGCGCCAGCAGCTTGAGAGGCGGGGGGGAAAAAAGGGAGCAGTACTTC,CASSLRGGGEKREQYF
TRBV4-1,-,-,TRBJ2-5,TGCGCCAGCAGCTCAGGAGGGAGGCCCCAGTACTTC,CASSSGGRPQYF
TRBV19,few,-,TRBJ1-5,TGTGCCAGTAGCGAGGGGGGAGGGAGGCAGCCCCAGCATTTT,CASSEGGGRQPQHF
TRBV9,few,TRBD1,TRBJ2-7,TGTGCCAGCAGCCCTAGGACAGGAGGCGAGCACGAGCAGTACTTC,CASSPRTGGEHEQYF
TRBV13,few,TRBD1,TRBJ2-2,TGTGCCAGCAGCTCACGACGGGACAGGGCGAACACCGGGGAGCTGTTTTTT,CASSSRRDRANTGELFF
TRBV5-6,-,-,TRBJ1-1,TGTGCCAGCAGCTTGCAACAGCAAGAAGCTTTCTTT,CASSLQQQEAFF
TRBV7-2,-,-,TRBJ2-3,TGTGCCAGCAGCTTAGAGGAGGGAGGTACGCAGTATTTT,CASSLEEGGTQYF
TRBV15,-,-,TRBJ2-3,TGTGCCACCAGCAGAGGGACAGTCACAGATACGCAGTATTTT,CATSRGTVTDTQYF
TRBV5-1,-,TRBD1,TRBJ1-2,TGCGCCAGCAGCGAACAGGGGTATACCTATGGCTACACCTTC,CASSEQGYTYGYTF
TRBV7-2,-,TRBD2,TRBJ2-3,TGTGCCAGCAGGGTAGCGGGGGCCACAGATACGCAGTATTTT,CASRVAGATDTQYF